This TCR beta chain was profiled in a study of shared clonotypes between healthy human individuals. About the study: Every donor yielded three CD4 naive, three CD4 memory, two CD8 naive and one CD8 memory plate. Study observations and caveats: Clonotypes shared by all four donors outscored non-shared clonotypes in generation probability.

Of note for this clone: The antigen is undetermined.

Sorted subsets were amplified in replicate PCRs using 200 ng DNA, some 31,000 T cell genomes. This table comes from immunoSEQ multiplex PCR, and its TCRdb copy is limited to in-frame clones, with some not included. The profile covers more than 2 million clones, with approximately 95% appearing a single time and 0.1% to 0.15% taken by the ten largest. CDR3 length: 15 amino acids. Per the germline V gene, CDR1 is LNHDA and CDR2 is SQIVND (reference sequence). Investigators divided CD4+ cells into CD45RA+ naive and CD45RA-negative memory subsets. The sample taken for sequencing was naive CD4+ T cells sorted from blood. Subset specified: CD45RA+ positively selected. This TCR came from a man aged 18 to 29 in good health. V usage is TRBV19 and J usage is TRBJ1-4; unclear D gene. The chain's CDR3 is CATRTGRATNEKLFF. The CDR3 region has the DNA TGTGCTACAAGGACCGGACGGGCGACTAATGAAAAACTGTTTTTT. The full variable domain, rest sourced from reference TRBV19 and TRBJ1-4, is DGGITQSPKYLFRKEGQNVTLSCEQNLNHDAMYWYRQDPGQGLRLIYYSQIVNDFQKGDIAEGYSVSREKKESFPLTVTSAQKNPTAFYLCATRTGRATNEKLFFGSGTQLSVL.